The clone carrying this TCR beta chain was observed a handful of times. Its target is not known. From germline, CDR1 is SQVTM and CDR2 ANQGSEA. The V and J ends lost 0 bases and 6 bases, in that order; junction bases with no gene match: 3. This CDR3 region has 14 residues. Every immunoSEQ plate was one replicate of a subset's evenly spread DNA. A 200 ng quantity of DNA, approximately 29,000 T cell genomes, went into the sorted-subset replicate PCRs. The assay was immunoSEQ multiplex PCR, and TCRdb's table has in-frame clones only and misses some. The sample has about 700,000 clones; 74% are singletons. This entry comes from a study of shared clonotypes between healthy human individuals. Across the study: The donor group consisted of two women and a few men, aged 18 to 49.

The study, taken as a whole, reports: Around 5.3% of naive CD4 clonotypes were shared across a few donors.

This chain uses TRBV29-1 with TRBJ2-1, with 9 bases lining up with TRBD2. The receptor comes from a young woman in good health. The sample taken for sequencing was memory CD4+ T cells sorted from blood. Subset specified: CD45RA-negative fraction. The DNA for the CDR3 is TGCAGCGTTGAAGATGGCGGGAGGGTCAATGAGCAGTTCTTC. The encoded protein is CSVEDGGRVNEQFF.